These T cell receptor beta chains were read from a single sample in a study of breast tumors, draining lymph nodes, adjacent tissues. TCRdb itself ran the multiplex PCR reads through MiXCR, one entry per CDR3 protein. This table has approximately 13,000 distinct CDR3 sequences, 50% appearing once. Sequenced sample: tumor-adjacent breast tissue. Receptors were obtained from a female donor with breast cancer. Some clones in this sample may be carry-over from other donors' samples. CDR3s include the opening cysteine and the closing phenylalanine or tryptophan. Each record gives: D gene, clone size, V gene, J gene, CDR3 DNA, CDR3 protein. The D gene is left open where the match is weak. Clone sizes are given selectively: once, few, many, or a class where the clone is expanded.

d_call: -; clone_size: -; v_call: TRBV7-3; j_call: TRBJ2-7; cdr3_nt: TGTGCCAGCAGCTTCGGACAAGAGAGCTCCTACGAGCAGTACTTC; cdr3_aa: CASSFGQESSYEQYF
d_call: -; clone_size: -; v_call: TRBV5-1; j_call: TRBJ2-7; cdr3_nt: TGCGCCAGCAGCCGTACAGTGCATACTGCTTACTACGAGCAGTACTTC; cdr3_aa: CASSRTVHTAYYEQYF
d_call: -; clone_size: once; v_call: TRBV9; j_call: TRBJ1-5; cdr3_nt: TGTGCCAGCACCTTGGGGGGCGATCAGCCCCAGCATTTT; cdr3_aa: CASTLGGDQPQHF
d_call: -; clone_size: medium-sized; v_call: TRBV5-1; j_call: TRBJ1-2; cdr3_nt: TGCGCCAGCAGCATCCATGGGGCTAACTATGGCTACACCTTC; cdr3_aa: CASSIHGANYGYTF
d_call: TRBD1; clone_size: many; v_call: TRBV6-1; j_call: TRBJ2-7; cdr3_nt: TGTGCCAGCAGGGGGGACAGGTCCACGTACGAGCAGTACTTC; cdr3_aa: CASRGDRSTYEQYF
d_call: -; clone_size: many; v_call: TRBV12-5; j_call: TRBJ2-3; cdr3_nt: TGTGCTAGTGGAACCGCGGATACGCAGTATTTT; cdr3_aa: CASGTADTQYF
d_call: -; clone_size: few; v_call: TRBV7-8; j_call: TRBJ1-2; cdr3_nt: TGTGCCAGCAGCTTAGGTGTAGGGACTCTCGGCTACACCTTC; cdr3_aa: CASSLGVGTLGYTF
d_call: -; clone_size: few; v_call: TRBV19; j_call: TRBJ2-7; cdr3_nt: TGTGCCAGTAGTATCGAGCCGGACACCTACGAGCAGTACTTC; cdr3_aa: CASSIEPDTYEQYF
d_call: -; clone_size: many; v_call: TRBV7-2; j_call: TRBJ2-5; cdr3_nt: TGTGCCAGCAGCCTGGTAGCAGGGGGGCGTGGGCAAGAGCCCCAGTACTTC; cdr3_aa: CASSLVAGGRGQEPQYF
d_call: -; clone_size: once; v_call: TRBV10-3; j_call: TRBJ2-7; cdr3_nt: TGTGCTAGAATCCGGTCCCTTCCGTACGAGCAGTACTTC; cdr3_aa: CARIRSLPYEQYF
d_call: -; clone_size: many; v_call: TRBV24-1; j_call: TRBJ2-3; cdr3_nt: TGTGCCACCAGTCCACGGGCACCTAGCACAGATACGCAGTATTTT; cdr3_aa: CATSPRAPSTDTQYF
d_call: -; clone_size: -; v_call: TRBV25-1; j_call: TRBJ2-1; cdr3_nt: TGTGCCAGCAACTCCCTAGGCGGTGAGCAGTTCTTC; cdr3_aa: CASNSLGGEQFF
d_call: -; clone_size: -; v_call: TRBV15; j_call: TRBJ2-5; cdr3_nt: TGTGCCACCACCTCCTTCGGGCAGTTCCTTGAGACCCAGTACTTC; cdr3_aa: CATTSFGQFLETQYF
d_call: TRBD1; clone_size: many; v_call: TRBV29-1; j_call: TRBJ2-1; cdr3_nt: TGCAGCGTTGAAGATACAGGGGGCTCTGATGAGCAGTTCTTC; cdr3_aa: CSVEDTGGSDEQFF
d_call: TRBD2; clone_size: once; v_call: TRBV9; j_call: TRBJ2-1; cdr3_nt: TGTGCCAGCAGCGCTAGCGGGAGGGCCCCCAATGAGCAGTTCTTC; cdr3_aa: CASSASGRAPNEQFF
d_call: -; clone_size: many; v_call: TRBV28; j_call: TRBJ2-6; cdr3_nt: TGTGCCAGCAGTCCGAGGTGGGGGACTGGGGCCAACGTCCTGACTTTC; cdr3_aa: CASSPRWGTGANVLTF
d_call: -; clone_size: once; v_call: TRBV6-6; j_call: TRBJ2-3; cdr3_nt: TGTGCCAGCAGTCAGGGGAGAGATACGCAGTATTTT; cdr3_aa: CASSQGRDTQYF
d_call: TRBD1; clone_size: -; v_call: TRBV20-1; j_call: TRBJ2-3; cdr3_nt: TGCAGTGCTAGAGCCGGGACAGGGGAGAGGGCAGATACGCAGTATTTT; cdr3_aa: CSARAGTGERADTQYF
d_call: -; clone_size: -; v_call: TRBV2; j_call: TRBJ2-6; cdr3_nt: TGTGCCAGATACACCTCCGGGGCCAACGTCCTGACTTTC; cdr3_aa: CARYTSGANVLTF
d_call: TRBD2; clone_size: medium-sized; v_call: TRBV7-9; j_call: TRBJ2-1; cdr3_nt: TGTGCCAGCAGCTTAGTCTCGGGAGGGGGGATCAATGAGCAGTTCTTC; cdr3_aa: CASSLVSGGGINEQFF
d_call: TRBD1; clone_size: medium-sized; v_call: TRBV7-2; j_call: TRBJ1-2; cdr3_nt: TGTGCCAGCAGCCGGACAGGGAACTATGGCTACACCTTC; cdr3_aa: CASSRTGNYGYTF
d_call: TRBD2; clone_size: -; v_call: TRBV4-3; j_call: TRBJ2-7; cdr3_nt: TGCGCCAGCAGCCAGGGGACTAGCGAGCAGTACTTC; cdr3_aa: CASSQGTSEQYF
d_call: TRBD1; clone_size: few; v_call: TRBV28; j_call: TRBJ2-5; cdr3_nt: TGTGCCAGCAGTTTTGTGGGGACAGGGCACCAAGAGACCCAGTACTTC; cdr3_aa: CASSFVGTGHQETQYF
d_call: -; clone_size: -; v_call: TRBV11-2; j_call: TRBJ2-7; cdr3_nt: TGTGCCAGCAGCTTAATCAGGGGAGGCCACGAGCAGCACTTC; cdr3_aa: CASSLIRGGHEQHF
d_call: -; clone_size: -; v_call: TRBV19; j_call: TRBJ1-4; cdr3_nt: TGTGCCAGTAAAAAGCTGGCTAATGAAAAACTGTTTTTT; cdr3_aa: CASKKLANEKLFF
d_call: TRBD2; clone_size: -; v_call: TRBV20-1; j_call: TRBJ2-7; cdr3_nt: TGCAGTGCTCCACTAAGCGGGAGGGGCCACGAGCAGTACTTC; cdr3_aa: CSAPLSGRGHEQYF
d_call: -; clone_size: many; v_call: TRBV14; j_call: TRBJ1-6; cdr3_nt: TGTGCCAGCAGCCAAGCTCCTTCACCCCTCCACTTT; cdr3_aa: CASSQAPSPLHF
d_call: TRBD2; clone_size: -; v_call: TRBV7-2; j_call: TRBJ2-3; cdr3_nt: TGTGCCAGCAGCTTAAGTTTAGCGGGAGCAGCAGATACGCAGTATTTT; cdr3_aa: CASSLSLAGAADTQYF
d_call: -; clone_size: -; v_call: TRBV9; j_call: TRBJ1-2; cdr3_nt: TGTGCCAGCAACGGGGACACCGATGGCTACACCTTC; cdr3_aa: CASNGDTDGYTF
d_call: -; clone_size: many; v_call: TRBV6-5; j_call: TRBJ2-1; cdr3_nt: TGTGCCAGCAGTTACCACAACTCCTACAATGAGCAGTTCTTC; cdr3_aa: CASSYHNSYNEQFF
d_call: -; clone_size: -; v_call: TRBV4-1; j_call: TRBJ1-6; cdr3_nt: TGCGCCAGCAGCCAAGAGGTTTCACCCCTCCACTTT; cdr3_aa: CASSQEVSPLHF
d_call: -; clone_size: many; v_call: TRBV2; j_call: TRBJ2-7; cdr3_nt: TGTGCCAGCAGTGAACGACAAGGGTTTAGGGAGCAGTACTTC; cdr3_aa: CASSERQGFREQYF
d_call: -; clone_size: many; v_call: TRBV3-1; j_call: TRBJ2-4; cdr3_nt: TGTGCCAGCAGCCAAGATCGGGCGGGGGCCAAAAACATTCAGTACTTC; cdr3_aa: CASSQDRAGAKNIQYF
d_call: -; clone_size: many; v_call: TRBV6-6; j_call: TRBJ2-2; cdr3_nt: TGTGCCAGCAGTTACGAAAGGTTCCCCGGGGAGCTGTTTTTT; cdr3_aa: CASSYERFPGELFF
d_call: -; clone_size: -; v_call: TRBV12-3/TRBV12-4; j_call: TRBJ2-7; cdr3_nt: TGTGCCAGCAGTTCCTGGGGACGCTACGAGCAGTGCTTC; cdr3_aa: CASSSWGRYEQCF
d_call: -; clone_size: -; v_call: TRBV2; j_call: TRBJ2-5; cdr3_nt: TGTGCCAGCAGTGTGGTCTTGCAAGAGACCCAGTACTTC; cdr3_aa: CASSVVLQETQYF
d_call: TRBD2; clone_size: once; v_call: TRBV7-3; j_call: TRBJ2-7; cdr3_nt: TGTGCCAGCAGCCTTCTGCCGGGACTAGCGGGACCCTCCTACGAGCAGTACTTC; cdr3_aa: CASSLLPGLAGPSYEQYF
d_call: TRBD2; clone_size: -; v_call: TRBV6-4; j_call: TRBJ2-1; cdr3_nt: TGTGCCAGCAGTGTCTTAGCGGGAGGGCCGAATGAGCAGTTCTTC; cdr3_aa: CASSVLAGGPNEQFF
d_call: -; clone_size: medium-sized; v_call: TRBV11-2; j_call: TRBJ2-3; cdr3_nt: TGTGCCAGCAGCTTAGATCGTGGCACAGATACGCAGTATTTT; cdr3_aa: CASSLDRGTDTQYF
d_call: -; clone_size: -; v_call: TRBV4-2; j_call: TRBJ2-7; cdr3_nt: TGTGCCAGCAGCCCGTTAGCTAAGGGGCCCTACGAGCAGTACTTC; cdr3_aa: CASSPLAKGPYEQYF
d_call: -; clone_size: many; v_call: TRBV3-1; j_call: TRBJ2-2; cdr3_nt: TGTGCCAGCAGCCATAACAGGGCTACCGGGGAGCTGTTTTTT; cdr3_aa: CASSHNRATGELFF
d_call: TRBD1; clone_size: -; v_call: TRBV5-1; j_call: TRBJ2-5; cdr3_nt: TGCGCCAGCAGCGCCGGGACAGGCCACCAAGAGACCCAGTACTTC; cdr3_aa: CASSAGTGHQETQYF
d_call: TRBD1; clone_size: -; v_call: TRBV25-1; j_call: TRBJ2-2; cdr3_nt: TGTGCCAGCAGTGATTCGGGACAGCTAACCGGGGAGCTGTTTTTT; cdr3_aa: CASSDSGQLTGELFF
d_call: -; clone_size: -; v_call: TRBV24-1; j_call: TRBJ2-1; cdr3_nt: TGTGCCACCAGTGGGGTTCCCCGGGACAAAGAGCAGTTCTTC; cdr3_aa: CATSGVPRDKEQFF
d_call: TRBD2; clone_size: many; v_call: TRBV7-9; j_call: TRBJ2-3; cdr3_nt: TGTGCCAGCAGTCCAGGCCGACTAGCGGGAGAGGGAGATACGCAGTATTTT; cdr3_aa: CASSPGRLAGEGDTQYF
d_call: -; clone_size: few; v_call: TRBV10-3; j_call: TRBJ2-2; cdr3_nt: TGTGCCATCGGTGTAAGTGCCGGGGAGCCGTTTTTT; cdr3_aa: CAIGVSAGEPFF
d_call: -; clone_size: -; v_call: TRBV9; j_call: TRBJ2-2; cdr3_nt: TGTGCCGGTAGTACCTACGCTGCTGGCACCGGGGAGCTGTTTTTT; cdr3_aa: CAGSTYAAGTGELFF
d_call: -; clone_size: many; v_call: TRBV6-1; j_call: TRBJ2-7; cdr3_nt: TGTGCCAGCAGTCTGAGGACCGCTTACGAGCAGTACTTC; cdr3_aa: CASSLRTAYEQYF
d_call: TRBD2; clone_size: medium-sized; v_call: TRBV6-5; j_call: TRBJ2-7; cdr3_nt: TGTGCCAGCAGGGCTAGCGGGATAAACTTCTACGAGCAGTACTTC; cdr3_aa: CASRASGINFYEQYF
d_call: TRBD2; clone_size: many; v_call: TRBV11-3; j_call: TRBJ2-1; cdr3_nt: TGTGCCAGCAGCCCCGGGACTAGCGGGATGGCTGAGCAGTTCTTC; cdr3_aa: CASSPGTSGMAEQFF
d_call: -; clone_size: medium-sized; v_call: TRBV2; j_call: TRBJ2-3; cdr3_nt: TGTGCCAGCACTGGGCGGCCTAAGGGCACAGATACGCAGTATTTT; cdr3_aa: CASTGRPKGTDTQYF
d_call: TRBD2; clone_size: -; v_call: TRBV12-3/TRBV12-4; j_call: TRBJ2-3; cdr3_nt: TGTGCCAGCAGTTTCTTGATGACTAGCGGGACAGGGTGGACAGATACGCAGTATTTT; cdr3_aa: CASSFLMTSGTGWTDTQYF
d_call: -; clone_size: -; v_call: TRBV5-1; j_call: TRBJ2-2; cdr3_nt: TGCGCCAGCAGCTCCACCGAAGTCGGCGGGGAGCTGTTTTTT; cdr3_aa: CASSSTEVGGELFF
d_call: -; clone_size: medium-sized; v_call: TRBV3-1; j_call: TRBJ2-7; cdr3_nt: TGTGCCAGCAGCCAAGAGTACTTCTACGAGCAGTACTTC; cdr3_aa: CASSQEYFYEQYF
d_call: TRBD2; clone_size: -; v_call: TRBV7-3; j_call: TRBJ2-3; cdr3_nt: TGTGCCAGCAGCTTTAGCGGGGGTTTTACAGATACGCAGTATTTT; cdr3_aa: CASSFSGGFTDTQYF
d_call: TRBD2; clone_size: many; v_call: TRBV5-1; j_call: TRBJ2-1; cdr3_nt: TGCGCCAGCAGCTCTGGGGGGGGAGGCACCAATGAGCAGTTCTTC; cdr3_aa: CASSSGGGGTNEQFF
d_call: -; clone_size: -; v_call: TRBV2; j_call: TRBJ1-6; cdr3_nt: TGTGCCAGCAGGACAGGTCCCAATAATTCACCCCTCCACTTT; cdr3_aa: CASRTGPNNSPLHF